This paragraph reports one T cell receptor beta chain. No cognate antigen has been identified for it. Base qualities are not provided; no much larger clone lies one nucleotide away. The library came from the immunoSEQ multiplex PCR assay. Each sample had about 10^5 TCR templates assayed by the deep sequencing platform. Genomic DNA extracted from sorted T cells was used for TCRbeta CDR3 sequencing. As for the original processing: The R programming language was used for clonal analysis of the TCRbeta CDR3 data. Alloreactive CD4+ and CD8+ clones were defined by comparing unstimulated samples with post-reaction CFSE-low samples. Regulatory or non-regulatory origin of alloreactive CD4+ clones was assigned by matching sequences to the sorted unstimulated Treg and non-Treg repertoires. Drawn from immuneACCESS, this table holds only the in-frame rearrangements with V and J called that TCRdb kept. Clones are partly lost; checked studies trace under half to an unresolved V gene and leave the rest unexplained. V, J and clone size were drawn from that table, and D and trimming were deduced from the DNA. This sample comprises 100,000 or so clones, 90% to 95% of them detected only once. The ten most abundant clones make up under 0.65% of the sample.

The data are from a study of siplizumab effects on memory and regulatory T cells (dated by TCRdb to the late 2010s). In terms of the full investigation: The effect of the anti-CD2 antibody siplizumab on alloreactive T-cell subsets was examined in allogeneic mixed lymphocyte reactions constructed from human PBMCs. What the study reported, not specific to this receptor: Because sequences at frequencies below about 10^-5 were poorly captured, only a minor fraction of alloreactive clones could be mapped back to unstimulated subsets. Among mappable alloreactive CD4+ clones, the Treg-derived fraction averaged approximately 69% with siplizumab versus roughly 25% in control reactions. Unstimulated naive T cells appeared to be more diverse than memory T cells, and naive cells seemed to make a substantial contribution to the alloresponse. A naive or memory phenotype could not be assigned to roughly 80-97% of proliferating CD4+ or CD8+ clones. The cumulative frequency of alloreactive sequences traceable to unstimulated CD4+ memory T cells was significantly reduced by siplizumab. Whether proliferating Tregs from siplizumab cultures actually had suppressive function was not functionally confirmed.

The V end gives up 3 bases and the J end 1 base, leaving 7 bases in the junction not matched to a gene. The germline V gene (reference sequence) supplies CDR1 LNHDA and CDR2 SQIVND. The CDR3 goes from the cysteine to the phenylalanine over 19 residues. Only the CDR3 DNA stays, 57 bases, in frame from base 1. Sorted unstimulated T cells and proliferating T cells recovered from mixed lymphocyte reactions were subjected to TCRbeta CDR3 sequencing. Fresh whole blood from approximately ten HLA-typed healthy donors was used to isolate PBMCs. To map where alloreactive clones came from, CD4+ regulatory T cells in the unstimulated state were FACS-sorted.

The chain uses TRBV19 and TRBJ2-3; a stretch of 16 junction bases matches TRBD2. The sequenced material came from Tregs sorted from blood. This receptor was obtained from a human donor in good health. The CDR3 reads CASSIPGLAGGPRTDTQYF. The nucleotide sequence is given as TGTGCCAGTAGTATCCCGGGACTAGCGGGAGGGCCCCGCACAGATACGCAGTATTTT. Full variable domain (CDR3 extended with the reference TRBV19 and TRBJ2-3 proteins): DGGITQSPKYLFRKEGQNVTLSCEQNLNHDAMYWYRQDPGQGLRLIYYSQIVNDFQKGDIAEGYSVSREKKESFPLTVTSAQKNPTAFYLCASSIPGLAGGPRTDTQYFGPGTRLTVL.